This T cell receptor beta chain was captured in a study of cytomegalovirus exposure and HLA in healthy donors. Overall study findings and caveats: Whilst most TCR sequences proved rare, a subset of public TCRs occurred across many donors. As immune exposure information, only CMV serostatus was available.

CDR1 and CDR2 (germline): MGHDK, SYGVNS. Trimming at V came to 3 bases and at J to 2 bases, leaving 3 bases not matched to a gene. The length of the CDR3 is 14 residues. Researchers ran the PCR with 60 Vbeta and 13 Jbeta primers. Authors' data handling: As a later analysis found, there were approximately 80 million unique TCR beta chains, of which approximately 10 million were shared. Using immunoSEQ multiplex PCR, the repertoire was profiled, and TCRdb retains in-frame clones only, with some absent. Clone size and the V and J calls come from that table; the DNA yielded D and trimming. In the table there are about 160,000 clones, roughly four fifths of which are singletons. This clone was detected only a few times. Its target is unknown.

This receptor was obtained from a man aged 50-59 years in good health and CMV-seropositive. The chain carries TRBV25-1 and TRBJ2-7, with TRBD1 identical over 8 bases. Sequencing input: PBMCs. CDR3 loop: CASSELQGAYEQYF. The CDR3 nucleotides are TGTGCCAGCAGTGAGTTACAGGGGGCCTACGAGCAGTACTTC.